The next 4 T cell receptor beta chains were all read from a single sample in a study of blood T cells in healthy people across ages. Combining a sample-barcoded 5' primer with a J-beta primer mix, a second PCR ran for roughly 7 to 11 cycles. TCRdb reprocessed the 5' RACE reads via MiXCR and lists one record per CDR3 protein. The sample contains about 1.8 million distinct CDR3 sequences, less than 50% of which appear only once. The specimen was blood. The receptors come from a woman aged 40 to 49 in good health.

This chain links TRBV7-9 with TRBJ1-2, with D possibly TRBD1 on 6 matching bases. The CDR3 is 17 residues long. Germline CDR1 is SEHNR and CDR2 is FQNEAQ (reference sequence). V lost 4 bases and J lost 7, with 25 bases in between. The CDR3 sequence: CASSSSGQQGTSSGYTF. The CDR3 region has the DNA TGTGCCAGCAGCTCTAGCGGGCAACAGGGTACAAGCTCTGGCTACACCTTC. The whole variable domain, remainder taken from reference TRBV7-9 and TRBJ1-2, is DTGVSQNPRHKITKRGQNVTFRCDPISEHNRLYWYRQTLGQGPEFLTYFQNEAQLEKSRLLSDRFSAERPKGSFSTLEIQRTEQGDSAMYLCASSSSGQQGTSSGYTFGSGTRLTVV.

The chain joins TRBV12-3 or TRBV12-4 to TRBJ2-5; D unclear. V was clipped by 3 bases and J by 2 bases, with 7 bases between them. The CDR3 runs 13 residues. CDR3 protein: CASSFGWQETQYF. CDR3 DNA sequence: TGTGCCAGCAGTTTTGGATGGCAAGAGACCCAGTACTTC.

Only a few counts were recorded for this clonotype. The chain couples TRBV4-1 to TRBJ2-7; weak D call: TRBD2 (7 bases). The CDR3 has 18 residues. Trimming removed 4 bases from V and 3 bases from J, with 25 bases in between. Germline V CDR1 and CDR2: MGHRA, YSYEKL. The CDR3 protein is CASSPKGGATATFYEQYF. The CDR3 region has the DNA TGCGCCAGCAGCCCCAAGGGGGGGGCGACCGCTACTTTCTACGAGCAGTACTTC.

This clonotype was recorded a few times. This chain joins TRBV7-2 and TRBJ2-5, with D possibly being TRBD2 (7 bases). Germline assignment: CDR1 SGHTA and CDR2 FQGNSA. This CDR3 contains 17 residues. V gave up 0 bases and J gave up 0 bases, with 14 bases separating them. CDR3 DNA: TGTGCCAGCAGCTTAGCTTGGGGCGGGGGCTACCAAGAGACCCAGTACTTC. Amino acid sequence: CASSLAWGGGYQETQYF.